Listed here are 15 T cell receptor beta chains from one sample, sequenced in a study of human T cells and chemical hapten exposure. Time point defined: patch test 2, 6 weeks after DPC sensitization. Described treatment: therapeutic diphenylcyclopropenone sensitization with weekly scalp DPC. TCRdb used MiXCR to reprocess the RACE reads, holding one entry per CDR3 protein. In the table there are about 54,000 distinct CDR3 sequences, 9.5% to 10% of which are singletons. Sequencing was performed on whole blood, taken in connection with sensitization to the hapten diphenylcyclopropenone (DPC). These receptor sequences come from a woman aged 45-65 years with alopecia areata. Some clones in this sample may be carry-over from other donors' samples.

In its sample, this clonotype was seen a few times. The CDR3 reads CSVGPRSGQFF. The DNA for the CDR3 is TGCAGCGTAGGTCCTAGGAGCGGGCAGTTCTTC. The chain joins TRBV29-1 to TRBJ2-1, with D perhaps TRBD2 (5 bases). There are 11 residues in the CDR3. Germline V gene lookup returns CDR1 SQVTM and CDR2 ANQGSEA. V was cut by 6 bases and J by 12 bases, with 15 bases left in between.

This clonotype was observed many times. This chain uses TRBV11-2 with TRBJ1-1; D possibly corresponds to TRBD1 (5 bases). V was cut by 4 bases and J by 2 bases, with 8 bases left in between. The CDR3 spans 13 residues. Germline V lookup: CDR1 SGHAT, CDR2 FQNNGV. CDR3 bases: TGTGCCAGCAGCTCCCGGGACAACACTGAAGCTTTCTTT. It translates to CASSSRDNTEAFF. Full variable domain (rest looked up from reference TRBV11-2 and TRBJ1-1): EAGVAQSPRYKIIEKRQSVAFWCNPISGHATLYWYQQILGQGPKLLIQFQNNGVVDDSQLPKDRFSAERLKGVDSTLKIQPAKLEDSAVYLCASSSRDNTEAFFGQGTRLTVV.

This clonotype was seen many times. The CDR3 region has the DNA TGTGCCAGCAGCAACCCTCCGGGACTTAGCTCCTACGAGCAGTACTTC. Its protein product is CASSNPPGLSSYEQYF. The chain carries TRBV5-5 and TRBJ2-7; maybe TRBD2 (6 bases). Trimming left V 4 bases short and J 0 bases short, with 17 bases between. CDR3 length: 16 residues. CDR1 SGHKS and CDR2 YYEKEE come from the germline V gene (reference sequence).

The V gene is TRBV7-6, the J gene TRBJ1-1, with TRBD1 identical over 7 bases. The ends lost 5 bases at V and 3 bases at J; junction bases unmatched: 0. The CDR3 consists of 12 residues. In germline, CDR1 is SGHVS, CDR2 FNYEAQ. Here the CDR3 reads CASSTGDTEAFF. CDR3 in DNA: TGTGCCAGCAGCACAGGGGACACTGAAGCTTTCTTT.

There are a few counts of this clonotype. CDR3 in amino acids: CASTPLGTGNGYTF. The CDR3 bases are TGTGCCAGCACCCCATTGGGGACAGGGAATGGCTACACCTTC. V and J are TRBV28 and TRBJ1-2; the match to TRBD1 covers 9 bases. This CDR3 comprises 14 residues. Unmatched junction bases numbered 9, after V lost 7 bases and J lost 6 bases. Germline V gene lookup returns CDR1 MDHEN and CDR2 SYDVKM.

The CDR3 spells CASSRGTDVEQYF. The CDR3 region has the DNA TGTGCCAGCAGCCGGGGGACGGACGTGGAGCAGTACTTC. The chain is built from TRBV4-2 and TRBJ2-7, with D tentatively TRBD1 or TRBD2 (5 bases each). Between the trimmed V and J ends, which lost 4 bases and 7 bases, there was a span of 14 bases. The CDR3 totals 13 residues. The germline gives CDR1 LGHNA, CDR2 YNFKEQ.

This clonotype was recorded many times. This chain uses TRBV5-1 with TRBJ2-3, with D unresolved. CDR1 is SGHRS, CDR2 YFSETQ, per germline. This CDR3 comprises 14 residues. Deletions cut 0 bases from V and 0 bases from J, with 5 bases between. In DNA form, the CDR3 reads TGCGCCAGCAGCTTGGCAGCTAGCACAGATACGCAGTATTTT. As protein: CASSLAASTDTQYF.

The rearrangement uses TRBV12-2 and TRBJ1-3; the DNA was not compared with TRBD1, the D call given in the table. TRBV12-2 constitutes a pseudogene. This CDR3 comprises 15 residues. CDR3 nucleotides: TGTGCAAGTCGCTATCTACAGGGGTTTGGAAACACCATATATTTT. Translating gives CASRYLQGFGNTIYF.

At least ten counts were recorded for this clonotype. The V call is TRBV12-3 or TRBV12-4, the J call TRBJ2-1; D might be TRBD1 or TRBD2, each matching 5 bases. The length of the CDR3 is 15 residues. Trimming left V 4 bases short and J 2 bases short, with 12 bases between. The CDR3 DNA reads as TGTGCCAGCAGTTCCGGGGCTTGGGCCTACAATGAGCAGTTCTTC. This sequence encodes CASSSGAWAYNEQFF.

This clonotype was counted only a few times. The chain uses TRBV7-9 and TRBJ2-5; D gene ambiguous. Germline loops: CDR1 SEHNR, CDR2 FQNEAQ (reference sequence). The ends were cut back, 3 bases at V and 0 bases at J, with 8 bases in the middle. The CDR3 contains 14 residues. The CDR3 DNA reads TGTGCCAGCAGCTTGACTCAGAACCAAGAGACCCAGTACTTC. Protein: CASSLTQNQETQYF. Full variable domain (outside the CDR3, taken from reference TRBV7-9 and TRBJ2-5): DTGVSQNPRHKITKRGQNVTFRCDPISEHNRLYWYRQTLGQGPEFLTYFQNEAQLEKSRLLSDRFSAERPKGSFSTLEIQRTEQGDSAMYLCASSLTQNQETQYFGPGTRLLVL.

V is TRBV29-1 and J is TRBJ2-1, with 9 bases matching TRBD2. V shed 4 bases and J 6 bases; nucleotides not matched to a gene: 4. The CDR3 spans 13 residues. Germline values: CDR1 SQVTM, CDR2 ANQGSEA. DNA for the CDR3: TGCAGCGTTGTCGGCGGGAGGGCCAATGAGCAGTTCTTC. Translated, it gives CSVVGGRANEQFF.

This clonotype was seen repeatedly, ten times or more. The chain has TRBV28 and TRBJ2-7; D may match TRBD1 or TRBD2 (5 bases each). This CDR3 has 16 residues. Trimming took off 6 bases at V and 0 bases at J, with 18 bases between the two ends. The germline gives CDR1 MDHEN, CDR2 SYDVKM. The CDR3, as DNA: TGTGCCAGCAGCTCCACTGCCTCCGGGACCTCCTACGAGCAGTACTTC. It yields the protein CASSSTASGTSYEQYF. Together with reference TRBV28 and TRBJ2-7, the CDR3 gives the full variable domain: DVKVTQSSRYLVKRTGEKVFLECVQDMDHENMFWYRQDPGLGLRLIYFSYDVKMKEKGDIPEGYSVSREKKERFSLILESASTNQTSMYLCASSSTASGTSYEQYFGPGTRLTVT.

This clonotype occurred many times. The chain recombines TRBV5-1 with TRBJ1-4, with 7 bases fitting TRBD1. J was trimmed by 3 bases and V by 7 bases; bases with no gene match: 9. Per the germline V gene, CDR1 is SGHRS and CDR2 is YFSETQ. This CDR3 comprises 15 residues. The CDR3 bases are TGCGCCAGCGGGTACTCGGGGACAGCTAATGAAAAACTGTTTTTT. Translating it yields CASGYSGTANEKLFF.

CDR3 protein: CASSQGGRGNIQYF. CDR3 nucleotide sequence: TGCGCCAGCAGCCAAGGGGGGCGCGGGAACATTCAGTACTTC. The gene calls are TRBV4-1 and TRBJ2-4; maybe TRBD1 (6 bases). This CDR3 spans 14 amino acids. Trimming stripped 1 base from V and 7 bases from J, with 11 bases between. Germline V gives CDR1 MGHRA, CDR2 YSYEKL.

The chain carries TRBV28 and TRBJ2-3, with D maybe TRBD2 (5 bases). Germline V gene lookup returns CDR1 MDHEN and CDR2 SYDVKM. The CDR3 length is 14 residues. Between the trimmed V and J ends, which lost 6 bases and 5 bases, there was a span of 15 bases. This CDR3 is CASRPTSGVDTQYF. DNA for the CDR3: TGTGCCAGCAGGCCGACAAGCGGCGTAGATACGCAGTATTTT.